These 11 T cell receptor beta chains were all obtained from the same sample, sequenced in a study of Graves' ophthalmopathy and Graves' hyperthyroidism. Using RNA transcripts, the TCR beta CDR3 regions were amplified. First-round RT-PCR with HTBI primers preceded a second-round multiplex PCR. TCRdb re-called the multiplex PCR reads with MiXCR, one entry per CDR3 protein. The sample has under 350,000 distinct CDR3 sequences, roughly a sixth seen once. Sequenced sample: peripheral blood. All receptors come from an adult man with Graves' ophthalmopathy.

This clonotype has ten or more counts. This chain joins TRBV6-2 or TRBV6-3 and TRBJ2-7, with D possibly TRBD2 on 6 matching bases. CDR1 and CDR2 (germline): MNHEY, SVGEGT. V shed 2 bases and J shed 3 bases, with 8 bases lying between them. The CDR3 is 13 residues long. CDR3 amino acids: CASSYEEGYEQYF. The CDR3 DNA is TGTGCCAGCAGTTACGAGGAGGGCTACGAGCAGTACTTC.

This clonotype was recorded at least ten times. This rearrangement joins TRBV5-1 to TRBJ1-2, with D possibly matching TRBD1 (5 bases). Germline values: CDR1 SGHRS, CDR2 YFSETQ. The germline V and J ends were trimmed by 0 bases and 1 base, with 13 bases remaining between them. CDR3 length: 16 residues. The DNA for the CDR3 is TGCGCCAGCAGCTTGGACAGGCAGTATTATAACTATGGCTACACCTTC. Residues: CASSLDRQYYNYGYTF.

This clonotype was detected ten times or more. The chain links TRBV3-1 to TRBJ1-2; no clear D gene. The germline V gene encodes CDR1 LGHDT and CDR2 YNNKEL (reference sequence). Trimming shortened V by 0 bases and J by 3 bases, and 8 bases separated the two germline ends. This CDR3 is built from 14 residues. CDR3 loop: CASSQDGGHYGYTF. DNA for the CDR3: TGTGCCAGCAGCCAAGATGGTGGACACTATGGCTACACCTTC.

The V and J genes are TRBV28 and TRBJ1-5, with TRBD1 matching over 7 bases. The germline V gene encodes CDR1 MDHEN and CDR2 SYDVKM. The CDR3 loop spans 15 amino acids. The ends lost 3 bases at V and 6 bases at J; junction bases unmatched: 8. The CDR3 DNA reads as TGTGCCAGCAGTTTTTCGAGGGGGCTCGGTCAGCCCCAGCATTTT. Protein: CASSFSRGLGQPQHF. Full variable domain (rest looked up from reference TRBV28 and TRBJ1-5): DVKVTQSSRYLVKRTGEKVFLECVQDMDHENMFWYRQDPGLGLRLIYFSYDVKMKEKGDIPEGYSVSREKKERFSLILESASTNQTSMYLCASSFSRGLGQPQHFGDGTRLSIL.

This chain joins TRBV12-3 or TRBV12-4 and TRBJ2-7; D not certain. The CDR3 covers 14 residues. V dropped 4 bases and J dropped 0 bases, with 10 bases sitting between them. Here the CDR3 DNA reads TGTGCCAGCAGTTCGTCACCTTACTCCTACGAGCAGTACTTC. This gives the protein CASSSSPYSYEQYF.

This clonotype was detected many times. CDR3 sequence reads: CASSFATSGVREQYF. As DNA, the CDR3 is TGTGCCAGCAGCTTTGCGACTAGCGGGGTACGCGAGCAGTACTTC. The J gene is TRBJ2-7, the V gene TRBV7-2, with 11 bases matching TRBD2. V lost 3 bases, J lost 6 bases, and 7 bases stayed unmatched. Germline CDR1 and CDR2: SGHTA and FQGNSA. This CDR3 has 15 amino acids. Full variable domain (rest looked up from reference TRBV7-2 and TRBJ2-7): GAGVSQSPSNKVTEKGKDVELRCDPISGHTALYWYRQSLGQGLEFLIYFQGNSAPDKSGLPSDRFSAERTGGSVSTLTIQRTQQEDSAVYLCASSFATSGVREQYFGPGTRLTVT.

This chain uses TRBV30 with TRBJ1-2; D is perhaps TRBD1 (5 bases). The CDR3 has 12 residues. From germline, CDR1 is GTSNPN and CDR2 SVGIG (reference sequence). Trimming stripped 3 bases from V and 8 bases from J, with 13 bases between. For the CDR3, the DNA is TGTGCCTGGAGAGCTAAGGGGTACGGCTACACCTTC. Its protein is CAWRAKGYGYTF.

CDR3 sequence reads: CSVGWTGVGNTEAFF. The CDR3 nucleotides are TGCAGCGTTGGTTGGACGGGGGTGGGGAACACTGAAGCTTTCTTT. This rearrangement joins TRBV29-1 to TRBJ1-1, with D possibly matching TRBD1 (5 bases). The V gene lost 4 bases and the J gene lost 1 base, with 16 bases spanning the gap. Germline V gene sequence: CDR1 SQVTM, CDR2 ANQGSEA. The CDR3 loop spans 15 amino acids. Supplemented by reference TRBV29-1 and TRBJ1-1, the full variable domain reads SAVISQKPSRDICQRGTSLTIQCQVDSQVTMMFWYRQQPGQSLTLIATANQGSEATYESGFVIDKFPISRPNLTFSTLTVSNMSPEDSSIYLCSVGWTGVGNTEAFFGQGTRLTVV.

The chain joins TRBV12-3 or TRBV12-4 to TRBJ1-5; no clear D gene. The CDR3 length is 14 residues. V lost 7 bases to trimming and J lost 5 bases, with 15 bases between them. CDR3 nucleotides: TGTGCCAGCAATTCCACCCTACGTGATCAGCCCCAGCATTTT. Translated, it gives CASNSTLRDQPQHF.

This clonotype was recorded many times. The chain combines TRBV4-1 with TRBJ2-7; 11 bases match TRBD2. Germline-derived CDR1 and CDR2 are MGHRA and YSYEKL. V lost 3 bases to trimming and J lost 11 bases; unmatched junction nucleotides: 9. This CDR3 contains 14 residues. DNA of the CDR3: TGCGCCAGCAGCCAGATACCGGGACTAGCGGCGGAGTACTTC. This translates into CASSQIPGLAAEYF.

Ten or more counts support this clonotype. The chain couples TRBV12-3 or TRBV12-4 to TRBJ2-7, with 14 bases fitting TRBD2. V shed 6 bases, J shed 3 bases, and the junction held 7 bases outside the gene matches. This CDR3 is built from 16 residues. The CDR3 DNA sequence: TGTGCCAGCAGCCAGGGACTAGCGGGGGATCGCTACGAGCAGTACTTC. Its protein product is CASSQGLAGDRYEQYF.